This section outlines one T cell receptor beta chain sequence together with its context. Antigen: not known. The data stem from a study of blood T cells in healthy people across ages. General study findings and limits: Diversity was estimated from one million T cells, and these estimates were considered underestimates.

The CDR3 contains 17 residues. V was pared by 5 bases and J by 4 bases, with 22 bases between. Next came a second PCR, run for about 7 to 12 cycles, which used a sample-barcoded 5' primer along with a J-beta primer mix. From each sample, at least 3 million paired-end reads containing CDR3 were obtained. TCRdb recomputed calls from the 5' RACE reads with MiXCR, one row per CDR3 protein. The sample has about 1.1 million distinct CDR3 sequences, less than 45% seen once. This sequence joins TRBV12-3 or TRBV12-4 and TRBJ2-3; tentative D call: TRBD1 (6 bases). Material for sequencing was blood. The sequence was obtained from a man aged 18 to 35 in good health. The CDR3 bases are TGTGCCAGCAGTGGGGAAAGACAGGTCGTCACGGCAGATACGCAGTATTTT. It encodes CASSGERQVVTADTQYF.